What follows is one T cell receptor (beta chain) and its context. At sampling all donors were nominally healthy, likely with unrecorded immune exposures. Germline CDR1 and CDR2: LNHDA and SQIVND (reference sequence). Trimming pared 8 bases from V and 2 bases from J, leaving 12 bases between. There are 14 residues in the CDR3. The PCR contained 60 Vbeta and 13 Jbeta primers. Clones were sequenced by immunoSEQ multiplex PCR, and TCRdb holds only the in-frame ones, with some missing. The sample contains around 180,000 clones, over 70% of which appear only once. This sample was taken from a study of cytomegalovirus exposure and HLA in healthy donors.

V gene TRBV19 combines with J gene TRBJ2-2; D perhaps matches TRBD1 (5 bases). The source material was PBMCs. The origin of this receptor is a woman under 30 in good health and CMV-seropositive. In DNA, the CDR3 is TGTGCCAGTCAGCAGGGATACAACACCGGGGAGCTGTTTTTT. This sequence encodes CASQQGYNTGELFF. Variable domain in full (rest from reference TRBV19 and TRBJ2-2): DGGITQSPKYLFRKEGQNVTLSCEQNLNHDAMYWYRQDPGQGLRLIYYSQIVNDFQKGDIAEGYSVSREKKESFPLTVTSAQKNPTAFYLCASQQGYNTGELFFGEGSRLTVL.